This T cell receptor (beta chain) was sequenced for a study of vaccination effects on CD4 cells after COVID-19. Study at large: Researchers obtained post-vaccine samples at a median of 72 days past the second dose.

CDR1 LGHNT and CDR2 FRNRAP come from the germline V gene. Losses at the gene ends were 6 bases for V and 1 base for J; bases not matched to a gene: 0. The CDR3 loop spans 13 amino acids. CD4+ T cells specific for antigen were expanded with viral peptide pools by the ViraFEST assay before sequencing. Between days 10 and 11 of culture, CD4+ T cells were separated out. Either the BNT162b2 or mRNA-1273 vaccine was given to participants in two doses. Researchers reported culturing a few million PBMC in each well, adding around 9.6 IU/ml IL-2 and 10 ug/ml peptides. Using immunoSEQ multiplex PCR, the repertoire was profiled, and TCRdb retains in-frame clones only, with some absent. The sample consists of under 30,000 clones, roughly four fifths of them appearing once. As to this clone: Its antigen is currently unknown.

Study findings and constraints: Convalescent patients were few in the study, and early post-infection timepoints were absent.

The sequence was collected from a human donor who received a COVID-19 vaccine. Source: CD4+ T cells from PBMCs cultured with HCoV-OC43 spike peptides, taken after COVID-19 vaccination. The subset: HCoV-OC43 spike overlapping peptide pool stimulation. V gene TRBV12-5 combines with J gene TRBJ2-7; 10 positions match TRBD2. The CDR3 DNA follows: TGTGCTAGTGGACTAGCGGGATCCTACGAGCAGTACTTC. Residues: CASGLAGSYEQYF.